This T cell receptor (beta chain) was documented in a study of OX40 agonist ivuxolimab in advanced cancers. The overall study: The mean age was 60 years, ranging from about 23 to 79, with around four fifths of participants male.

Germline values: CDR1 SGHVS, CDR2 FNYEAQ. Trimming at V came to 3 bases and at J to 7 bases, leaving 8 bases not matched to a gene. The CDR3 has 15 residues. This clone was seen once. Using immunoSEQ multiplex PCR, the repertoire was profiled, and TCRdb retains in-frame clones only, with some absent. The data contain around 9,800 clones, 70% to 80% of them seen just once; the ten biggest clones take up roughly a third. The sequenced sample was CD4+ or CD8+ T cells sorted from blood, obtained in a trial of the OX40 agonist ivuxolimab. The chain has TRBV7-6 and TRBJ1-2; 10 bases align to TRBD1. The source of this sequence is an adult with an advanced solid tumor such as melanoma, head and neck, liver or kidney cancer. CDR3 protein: CASSLETGGLGGYTF. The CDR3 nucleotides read TGTGCCAGCAGCTTGGAGACAGGGGGCCTGGGTGGCTACACCTTC.